A selection of T cell receptor beta chains follows, all from one sample in a study of T cell responses to AZD1222 COVID-19 vaccine. Libraries were prepared by immunoSEQ multiplex PCR; TCRdb keeps only in-frame clonotypes and omits some of them. The table has some 130,000 clones, 90% to 95% seen once. Sample: peripheral blood, taken on day 0 of AZD1222 vaccination. The source of these receptors is an adult in good health. CDR3s leave out the opening cysteine and the closing phenylalanine or tryptophan. The order of the fields is V gene, J gene, clone size, CDR3 protein. The listing skips clone size in some rows; elsewhere it reads once, few, many or a size class.

TRBV3-1/TRBV3-2	TRBJ1-2	NA	ASSYGQGPEGYT
TRBV7-9	TRBJ2-3	NA	ASSSSEELYTQY
TRBV20-1	TRBJ1-1	NA	SADREVEAF
TRBV25-1	TRBJ1-2	NA	ASNGGSWYYGYT
TRBV19	TRBJ2-7	NA	ASSGGGSYEQY
TRBV6-5	TRBJ2-7	NA	ASSYSGGTPYEQY
TRBV30	TRBJ1-2	NA	AWSRNGLNYGYT
TRBV6-2/TRBV6-3	TRBJ1-1	NA	ASSYGGLNTEAF
TRBV4-1	TRBJ2-7	NA	ASSQGTNYEQY
TRBV6-5	TRBJ2-5	few	ASSQWEGETQY
TRBV19	TRBJ1-1	NA	ASSTDIVNTEAF
TRBV12-3/TRBV12-4	TRBJ2-2	once	ATGLSVTGELF
TRBV13	TRBJ1-1	NA	ASSRGSDTEAF
TRBV7-7	TRBJ1-5	once	ASSLRAAQPQH
TRBV7-8	TRBJ1-1	NA	ASSLKVWGQLNTEAF
TRBV28	TRBJ1-1	NA	ASSLGRILTEAF
TRBV5-5	TRBJ1-5	NA	ASSWDLEVGGNQPQH
TRBV27	TRBJ2-2	NA	ASSLMNTGELF
TRBV11-2	TRBJ1-2	once	ASSLVLGGDYGYT
TRBV7-9	TRBJ1-1	NA	ASSRHTEAF
TRBV6-5	TRBJ2-7	NA	ASSYGGTGSYEQY
TRBV12-3/TRBV12-4	TRBJ1-1	once	ASSLIGKAEAF
TRBV5-1	TRBJ2-2	NA	ASSLALTPGPGELF
TRBV4-1	TRBJ2-1	few	ASSQDQWVQGEQF
TRBV30	TRBJ1-1	NA	AWSGRGVNTEAF
TRBV4-1	TRBJ1-2	NA	ASSQGVSGYT
TRBV3-1/TRBV3-2	TRBJ1-3	NA	ASSQARPAGNTIY
TRBV7-9	TRBJ1-2	NA	ASSSRHDRAYNYGYT
TRBV6-5	TRBJ1-2	NA	ASSYSTGASYGYT
TRBV19	TRBJ2-4	NA	ASRDSLLAKNIQY
TRBV4-3	TRBJ2-1	few	ASSQGFDGRAGVASYNEQF
TRBV24-1	TRBJ2-1	NA	ATSDTDGGRSYNEQF
TRBV15	TRBJ2-7	NA	ATSTKYYEQY